This TCR beta chain was retrieved from a study of shared clonotypes between healthy human individuals. Every donor was a Caucasian adult from Nashville, Tennessee. CDR3 length equals 15 residues. Between the trimmed V and J ends, which lost 5 bases and 2 bases, there was a span of 16 bases. The germline gives CDR1 SGHTA, CDR2 FQGTGA. The protocol was immunoSEQ multiplex PCR, while the TCRdb copy is restricted to in-frame clones and leaves out a portion. The sample contains about 560,000 clones, around 76% of which appear only once. The receptor's source is a woman in her thirties or forties in good health. Some clones in this sample may be carry-over from other donors' samples. The chain uses TRBV7-3 and TRBJ2-7; D may be TRBD2 (6 bases). The sequenced sample consisted of PBMCs. The CDR3 loop is CASSPGVGRPYEQYF. The CDR3 coding sequence is TGTGCCAGCAGCCCGGGGGTAGGGAGGCCCTACGAGCAGTACTTC.